The 21 T cell receptor beta chains below were found in one sample sequenced in a study of T cell responses to AZD1222 COVID-19 vaccine. The method was immunoSEQ multiplex PCR; TCRdb's version includes in-frame clones alone and lacks a portion of them. The repertoire includes about 180,000 clones, 88% of them detected once, and approximately 7.7% sits in the top ten. Material: peripheral blood, obtained on day 0 of AZD1222 vaccination. These receptors came from an adult in good health.

This chain uses TRBV5-1 with TRBJ2-3; TRBD1 aligns across 10 bases. Trimming at V came to 2 bases and at J to 3 bases, leaving 6 bases not matched to a gene. This CDR3 region has 16 residues. The germline CDR1 and CDR2 sequences are SGHRS and YFSETQ. The CDR3 protein is CASSLRQGARTDTQYF. CDR3 DNA sequence: TGCGCCAGCAGCTTAAGACAGGGGGCTAGGACAGATACGCAGTATTTT. Supplemented by reference TRBV5-1 and TRBJ2-3, the full variable domain reads KAGVTQTPRYLIKTRGQQVTLSCSPISGHRSVSWYQQTPGQGLQFLFEYFSETQRNKGNFPGRFSGRQFSNSRSEMNVSTLELGDSALYLCASSLRQGARTDTQYFGPGTRLTVL.

The chain uses TRBV11-2 and TRBJ2-2; D possibly corresponds to TRBD2 (6 bases). Trimming removed 5 bases at V and 6 bases at J, with 16 bases between. This CDR3 region has 15 residues. Per the germline V gene, CDR1 is SGHAT and CDR2 is FQNNGV. In DNA, the CDR3 is TGTGCCAGCAGCGTACGACTAGTACGAGCCGGGGAGCTGTTTTTT. As protein: CASSVRLVRAGELFF.

This clone was counted once. The J gene is TRBJ1-2, the V gene TRBV10-3, with TRBD1 matching over 10 bases. CDR1 and CDR2 (germline): ENHRY, SYGVKD. V shed 5 bases and J 4 bases; nucleotides not matched to a gene: 1. The CDR3 contains 13 residues. In nucleotides, the CDR3 is TGTGCCATCAGTCGACAGGGGGCCTATGGCTACACCTTC. Translating gives CAISRQGAYGYTF.

The CDR3 sequence is CASSQERVQPQHF. The CDR3 DNA reads as TGCGCCAGCAGCCAAGAAAGAGTTCAGCCCCAGCATTTT. The rearrangement joins TRBV4-1 to TRBJ1-5; D not resolved. V lost 0 bases and J 6 bases, leaving 6 bases between the germline ends. The CDR3 is made up of 13 amino acids. Looked up from germline, CDR1 is MGHRA and CDR2 is YSYEKL.

The chain combines TRBV7-6 with TRBJ1-6; a possible D gene is TRBD1 (6 bases). V was shortened by 5 bases and J by 9 bases, with 17 bases between the two germline ends. Germline V gene lookup returns CDR1 SGHVS and CDR2 FNYEAQ. The CDR3 length is 15 residues. The DNA of the CDR3 is TGTGCCAGCAGCCCGGGGACAAAAATGGGTTCACCCCTCCACTTT. Translated, it gives CASSPGTKMGSPLHF.

The V and J genes are TRBV28 and TRBJ2-2, with 7 bases matching TRBD1. CDR3 length: 13 amino acids. Germline trimming cut 2 bases from V and 7 bases from J; bases unmatched to any gene: 1. Germline values: CDR1 MDHEN, CDR2 SYDVKM. DNA for the CDR3: TGTGCCAGCAGTTTAACAGGGGACGGGGAGCTGTTTTTT. This translates into CASSLTGDGELFF.

This clone was seen only once. The chain recombines TRBV3-1 (or the pseudogene TRBV3-2) with TRBJ2-7; 10 positions agree with TRBD2. The CDR3 consists of 16 residues. With V trimmed by 2 bases and J by 0 bases, 4 bases remained unmatched. Germline assignment: CDR1 LGHDT and CDR2 YNNKEL (reference sequence). The CDR3 here is CASSQRASGGSYEQYF. CDR3 DNA: TGTGCCAGCAGCCAAAGGGCTAGCGGGGGCTCCTACGAGCAGTACTTC.

The chain joins TRBV5-1 to TRBJ2-5; TRBD2 matches at 8 bases. Germline-derived CDR1 and CDR2 are SGHRS and YFSETQ. There are 15 residues in the CDR3. V dropped 7 bases and J dropped 2; count of bases not matched to a gene: 10. The CDR3 sequence is CASGDGGAPQETQYF. In nucleotides, the CDR3 is TGCGCCAGCGGGGACGGGGGGGCCCCACAAGAGACCCAGTACTTC.

The chain is built from TRBV2 and TRBJ2-2; 11 nucleotides align to TRBD2. Germline V gene lookup returns CDR1 SNHLY and CDR2 FYNNEI. V shed 6 bases, J shed 0 bases, and the junction held 3 bases outside the gene matches. This CDR3 spans 16 amino acids. CDR3 loop: CASRSSGGTNTGELFF. In DNA form, the CDR3 reads TGTGCCAGCAGATCTAGCGGGGGGACGAACACCGGGGAGCTGTTTTTT.

The J gene is TRBJ1-1, the V gene TRBV29-1, with 8 bases matching TRBD1. CDR3 size: 13 residues. The germline V gene encodes CDR1 SQVTM and CDR2 ANQGSEA. With V trimmed by 3 bases and J by 9 bases, 9 bases remained unmatched. This CDR3 reads CSVEGQGARKAFF. CDR3 coding DNA: TGCAGCGTTGAGGGCCAGGGGGCGCGAAAAGCTTTCTTT.

This chain joins TRBV4-1 and TRBJ1-5, with 7 bases aligning to TRBD1. The CDR3 runs to 17 residues. Germline V gene lookup returns CDR1 MGHRA and CDR2 YSYEKL. J gave up 2 bases and V 2 bases, and 9 bases lay outside the gene matches. The CDR3, as DNA: TGCGCCAGCAGCCAATCTACAGGGGTGAGCGGCAATCAGCCCCAGCATTTT. The encoded protein is CASSQSTGVSGNQPQHF.

The chain carries TRBV18 and TRBJ1-1; 9 bases are a match to TRBD1. Germline V gene lookup returns CDR1 KGHSH and CDR2 LQKENI. Germline trimming cut 4 bases from V and 4 bases from J; bases unmatched to any gene: 10. The CDR3 extends over 16 amino acids. CDR3 sequence reads: CASSQGQGTGGTEAFF. In nucleotides, the CDR3 is TGTGCCAGCTCACAGGGACAGGGAACAGGTGGCACTGAAGCTTTCTTT.

Here the CDR3 reads CASSSGTSVHEQYF. The CDR3 bases are TGTGCCAGCAGCTCCGGGACTAGCGTTCACGAGCAGTACTTC. J is TRBJ2-7 and V is TRBV7-2; 10 bases agree with TRBD2. CDR3 length equals 14 residues. Looked up from germline, CDR1 is SGHTA and CDR2 is FQGNSA. V shed 4 bases and J 5 bases; nucleotides not matched to a gene: 5. The full variable domain, completed using reference TRBV7-2 and TRBJ2-7, is GAGVSQSPSNKVTEKGKDVELRCDPISGHTALYWYRQSLGQGLEFLIYFQGNSAPDKSGLPSDRFSAERTGGSVSTLTIQRTQQEDSAVYLCASSSGTSVHEQYFGPGTRLTVT.

On this clone: At one end, the junction sequence differs from germline, possibly due to a read error. V is TRBV29-1 and J is TRBJ1-5, with TRBD1 matching 7 bases. This CDR3 has 16 residues. Germline loops: CDR1 SQVTM, CDR2 ANQGSEA. CDR3 in DNA: TGCAGCGTGGAAGGAGGGACAGTAGGGGCCCATCAGCCCCAGCATTTT. Translating gives CSVEGGTVGAHQPQHF.

This clone showed up just once. CDR3 sequence (DNA): TGTGCCATCAGTCTTAGCGGGGGGTCCCAAGAGACCCAGTACTTC. Protein sequence: CAISLSGGSQETQYF. The chain uses TRBV10-3 and TRBJ2-5; 10 positions agree with TRBD2. In germline, CDR1 is ENHRY, CDR2 SYGVKD. J gave up 1 base and V 5 bases, and 4 bases lay outside the gene matches. The CDR3 is 15 residues long.

This chain links TRBV7-8 with TRBJ1-6, with D possibly TRBD1 on 5 matching bases. This CDR3 is built from 14 residues. V was clipped by 4 bases and J by 4 bases, with 8 bases between them. The germline gives CDR1 SGHVS, CDR2 FQNEAQ. The DNA for the CDR3 is TGTGCCAGCAGCTCCGGGGCTTATAATTCACCCCTCCACTTT. It translates to CASSSGAYNSPLHF.

The chain carries TRBV5-1 and TRBJ1-2, with 9 nucleotides matching TRBD1. Germline V gives CDR1 SGHRS, CDR2 YFSETQ. This CDR3 has 13 residues. J lost 6 bases, V lost 4 bases, and 4 bases had no gene match. In nucleotides, the CDR3 is TGCGCCAGCAGCCGGACAGGGGCAAATGGCTACACCTTC. Protein sequence: CASSRTGANGYTF.

This clone has just one count. CDR3 in DNA: TGTGCCAGTAGCAAAGGACTAGCGGCTAGCACAGATACGCAGTATTTT. Translation: CASSKGLAASTDTQYF. The V and J genes are TRBV19 and TRBJ2-3, with TRBD2 matching over 10 bases. The germline gives CDR1 LNHDA, CDR2 SQIVND (reference sequence). Trimming at V came to 6 bases and at J to 0 bases, leaving 6 bases not matched to a gene. CDR3 length equals 16 residues.

The chain carries TRBV18 and TRBJ1-1, with TRBD1 as a possible D gene (5 bases). Germline-derived CDR1 and CDR2 are KGHSH and LQKENI. There are 15 residues in the CDR3. Trimming stripped 3 bases from V and 0 bases from J, with 11 bases between. CDR3 nucleotides: TGTGCCAGCTCACCGCGGGGACTTATGAACACTGAAGCTTTCTTT. This gives the protein CASSPRGLMNTEAFF.

V and J are TRBV18 and TRBJ2-1; TRBD1 matches at 11 bases. V gave up 4 bases and J gave up 2 bases; unmatched junction bases: 1. Per the germline V gene, CDR1 is KGHSH and CDR2 is LQKENI. CDR3 length: 15 residues. The CDR3 protein is CASSRGQGAYNEQFF. CDR3 in DNA: TGTGCCAGCTCACGGGGACAGGGGGCCTACAATGAGCAGTTCTTC.

The rearrangement links TRBV11-2 to TRBJ2-3; the D call may be TRBD1 or TRBD2 (5 bases each). The CDR3 runs 14 residues. Germline CDR1 is SGHAT and CDR2 is FQNNGV. The V gene lost 7 bases and the J gene lost 6 bases, with 17 bases spanning the gap. CDR3 nucleotide sequence: TGTGCCAGCAACTATGGGACGCCGAAGGATACGCAGTATTTT. Encoded protein: CASNYGTPKDTQYF.